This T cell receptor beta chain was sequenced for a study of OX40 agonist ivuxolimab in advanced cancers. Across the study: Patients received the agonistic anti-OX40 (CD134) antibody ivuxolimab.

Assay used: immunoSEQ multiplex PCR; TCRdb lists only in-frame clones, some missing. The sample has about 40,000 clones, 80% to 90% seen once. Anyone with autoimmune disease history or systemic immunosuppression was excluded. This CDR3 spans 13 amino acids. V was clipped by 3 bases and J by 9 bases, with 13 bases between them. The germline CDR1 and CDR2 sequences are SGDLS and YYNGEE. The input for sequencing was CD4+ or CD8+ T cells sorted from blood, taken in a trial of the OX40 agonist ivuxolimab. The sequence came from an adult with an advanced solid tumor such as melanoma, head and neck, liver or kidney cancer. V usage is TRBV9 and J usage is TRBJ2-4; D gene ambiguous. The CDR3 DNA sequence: TGTGCCAGCAGCGACTATTCCTACGGCATTCAGTACTTC. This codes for CASSDYSYGIQYF.